This TCR beta chain was identified in a study of memory CD4+ T cells and cytomegalovirus serostatus. The study, taken as a whole, reports: A US-trained random forest predicted CMV serostatus with median AUC 0.91.

Libraries were prepared by immunoSEQ multiplex PCR; TCRdb keeps only in-frame clonotypes and omits some of them. The sample yields 84,000 or so clones, about 85% seen once. For this clone: Its specificity is not known.

The sort gate was single viable CD3+CD4+CD8-CD45RO+ cells for memory CD4+ T cells. From germline, CDR1 is MNHEY and CDR2 SVGAGI. CDR3 size: 15 residues. The ends were cut back, 5 bases at V and 7 bases at J, with 18 bases in the middle. Source material: memory CD4+ T cells from blood. The rearrangement joins TRBV6-5 to TRBJ1-5; maybe TRBD1 (6 bases). The TCR originated in an adult in good health and CMV-seronegative. CDR3 DNA: TGTGCCAGCAGTCCTGGGGCGGGGGCCTCACAGCCCCAGCATTTT. It codes for CASSPGAGASQPQHF.